This T cell receptor (beta chain) was retrieved from a study of OX40 agonist ivuxolimab in advanced cancers. The germline V gene has CDR1 GTSNPN and CDR2 SVGIG (reference sequence). Trimming removed 5 bases from V and 2 bases from J, with 6 bases in between. This CDR3 is built from 11 residues. Using immunoSEQ multiplex PCR, the repertoire was profiled, and TCRdb retains in-frame clones only, with some absent. This repertoire shows 55,000 to 75,000 clones, more than 85% found once; its top ten account for approximately 0.99%. The genes are TRBV30 and TRBJ1-2; possibly TRBD1 for D (6 bases). The sequences come from CD4+ or CD8+ T cells sorted from blood, collected in a trial of the OX40 agonist ivuxolimab. This sequence originates from an adult with an advanced solid tumor such as melanoma, head and neck, liver or kidney cancer. The CDR3 is CAWDRNYGYTF. The CDR3 nucleotides read TGTGCCTGGGACAGGAACTATGGCTACACCTTC.